This TCR beta chain was sequenced for a study of blood T cell repertoires in COVID-19. Only in-frame clones appear in the TCRdb table, and some are missing; sequencing was by immunoSEQ multiplex PCR. The table includes under 300,000 clones, approximately 83% detected once. With V trimmed by 1 base and J by 0 bases, 9 bases remained unmatched. This CDR3 contains 18 residues. The V gene's germline CDR1 is SGHVS and CDR2 FNYEAQ. Recovery among Cohort 3 donors was established by two negative PCRs, clearance, or symptom resolution. The receptor was derived from a man between 45 and 60 years old who had recovered from COVID-19. This chain connects TRBV7-6 to TRBJ1-1, with 9 bases matching TRBD1. Sequencing was carried out using PBMCs or T cells enriched from blood (not recorded which). The CDR3 is CASSLVPGQGMVNTEAFF. CDR3 coding DNA: TGTGCCAGCAGCTTAGTACCGGGACAGGGAATGGTGAACACTGAAGCTTTCTTT.